Following are 27 T cell receptor beta chains from one sample sequenced in a study of PD-L1 blockade in urothelial cancer. Sequencing was performed with immunoSEQ multiplex PCR; in TCRdb, only in-frame clones are kept and a portion is missing. Of about 39,000 clones listed, more than 85% were seen once; the top ten hold 1.5% to 2.5%. Specimen: PBMCs, collected around atezolizumab (anti-PD-L1) treatment. The receptors were sampled from a man aged 60 to 75 with urothelial cancer.

The chain employs TRBV21-1 and TRBJ2-2; the table's D call TRBD2 went unverified against the DNA. TRBV21-1 is reported as a pseudogene. CDR3 length equals 15 residues. The CDR3 reads CASTRPGGNTGELFF. For the CDR3, the DNA is TGTGCCAGCACCAGACCCGGCGGGAACACCGGGGAGCTGTTTTTT.

The chain is built from TRBV7-9 and TRBJ2-1; 7 nucleotides line up with TRBD2. Germline V gene sequence: CDR1 SEHNR, CDR2 FQNEAQ (reference sequence). The V and J ends lost 5 bases and 0 bases, in that order; junction bases with no gene match: 4. The CDR3 is 15 amino acids. This CDR3 reads CASSPRGSSYNEQFF. The CDR3 DNA sequence: TGTGCCAGCAGCCCGCGGGGGAGCTCCTACAATGAGCAGTTCTTC.

This clone appeared once. The rearrangement links TRBV6-1 to TRBJ1-5; TRBD1 might be the D (6 bases). Germline V lookup: CDR1 MNHNS, CDR2 SASEGT. CDR3 length: 15 amino acids. V dropped 2 bases and J dropped 4 bases, with 12 bases sitting between them. Here the CDR3 reads CASSENSGQNQPQHF. The CDR3 DNA follows: TGTGCCAGCAGTGAAAACTCAGGACAGAATCAGCCCCAGCATTTT.

The CDR3 loop is CASSSTGTGLGEQYF. DNA for the CDR3: TGTGCCAGCAGCTCGACCGGGACAGGGTTGGGCGAGCAGTACTTC. The gene calls are TRBV7-6 and TRBJ2-7; 9 nucleotides match TRBD1. The CDR3 is 15 amino acids. Germline CDR1 SGHVS, CDR2 FNYEAQ. The J segment lost 6 bases and the V segment lost 4 bases, leaving 10 bases of the junction unmatched.

The rearrangement joins TRBV7-9 to TRBJ1-6; the D is unclear. Per germline, CDR1 SEHNR and CDR2 FQNEAQ (reference sequence). V shed 5 bases and J shed 8 bases, with 10 bases lying between them. This CDR3 region has 13 residues. The CDR3 bases are TGTGCCAGCAGCATATTGGCGGATTCACCCCTCCACTTT. Residues: CASSILADSPLHF.

The chain uses TRBV7-9 and TRBJ2-7, with 9 bases identical to TRBD2. V lost 1 base to trimming and J lost 4 bases; unmatched junction nucleotides: 8. CDR1 and CDR2 from the germline V gene are SEHNR and FQNEAQ (reference sequence). The CDR3 runs 16 residues. The CDR3 nucleotides are TGTGCCAGCAGCTTAGTTACTAGCGGGCAAATTTACGAGCAGTACTTC. Protein sequence: CASSLVTSGQIYEQYF.

The rearrangement uses TRBV19 and TRBJ1-5; TRBD1 is a possible D gene (6 bases). Germline values: CDR1 LNHDA, CDR2 SQIVND (reference sequence). The CDR3 length is 15 residues. V was pared by 6 bases and J by 3 bases, with 15 bases between. CDR3 sequence: CASRRGQEPNQPQHF. Written as DNA, the CDR3 is TGTGCCAGTAGGCGGGGGCAGGAGCCCAATCAGCCCCAGCATTTT.

This chain joins TRBV28 and TRBJ2-1; D is perhaps TRBD1 (6 bases). Trimming removed 3 bases at V and 9 bases at J, with 15 bases between. CDR1 and CDR2 from the germline V gene are MDHEN and SYDVKM. The CDR3 loop spans 14 amino acids. The CDR3 coding sequence is TGTGCCAGCAGTTTTACAGGGTTAGGGGGTGAGCAGTTCTTC. This sequence encodes CASSFTGLGGEQFF.

The rearrangement links TRBV2 to TRBJ2-7; 7 bases are shared with TRBD1. Germline V gene lookup returns CDR1 SNHLY and CDR2 FYNNEI. J was trimmed by 3 bases and V by 9 bases; bases with no gene match: 11. The CDR3 is 14 residues long. The CDR3 is CASRDRDIFYEQYF. The CDR3 DNA reads as TGTGCCAGTAGAGACAGGGATATATTCTACGAGCAGTACTTC. Full variable domain (missing parts from reference TRBV2 and TRBJ2-7): EPEVTQTPSHQVTQMGQEVILRCVPISNHLYFYWYRQILGQKVEFLVSFYNNEISEKSEIFDDQFSVERPDGSNFTLKIRSTKLEDSAMYFCASRDRDIFYEQYFGPGTRLTVT.

This chain links TRBV28 with TRBJ2-7, with 7 bases matching TRBD1. This CDR3 has 14 residues. The germline V gene has CDR1 MDHEN and CDR2 SYDVKM. Trimming removed 4 bases from V and 7 bases from J; junction bases left unmatched: 10. CDR3 in amino acids: CASSSDRVEGEQYF. The DNA of the CDR3 is TGTGCCAGCAGTTCCGACAGGGTCGAAGGGGAGCAGTACTTC. The whole variable domain, filled in from reference TRBV28 and TRBJ2-7, reads DVKVTQSSRYLVKRTGEKVFLECVQDMDHENMFWYRQDPGLGLRLIYFSYDVKMKEKGDIPEGYSVSREKKERFSLILESASTNQTSMYLCASSSDRVEGEQYFGPGTRLTVT.

This clone appeared a single time. V and J are TRBV2 and TRBJ1-4; 8 bases fit TRBD1. The CDR3 consists of 21 residues. CDR1 SNHLY and CDR2 FYNNEI come from the germline V gene. V was clipped by 1 base and J by 4 bases; unmatched bases: 20. CDR3 residues: CASSEGTGLIGVLSFNEKLFF. The CDR3 DNA is TGTGCCAGCAGTGAAGGGACAGGGCTTATTGGGGTCCTTTCCTTTAATGAAAAACTGTTTTTT.

This chain joins TRBV6-1 and TRBJ1-3, with D perhaps TRBD1 (6 bases). The V end was cut by 9 bases, the J end by 0 bases, with 12 bases between. Per the germline V gene, CDR1 is MNHNS and CDR2 is SASEGT. The CDR3 spans 14 residues. The CDR3 sequence is CASLQGNSGNTIYF. CDR3 nucleotide sequence: TGTGCCAGTCTACAGGGTAACTCTGGAAACACCATATATTTT.

The rearrangement links TRBV6-1 to TRBJ1-2; D gene ambiguous. The CDR3 covers 13 residues. Germline CDR1 reads MNHNS; CDR2 reads SASEGT. Trimming removed 0 bases at V and 10 bases at J, with 12 bases between. The CDR3 sequence: CASSEAGQATYTF. DNA of the CDR3: TGTGCCAGCAGTGAAGCTGGCCAGGCAACCTACACCTTC.

The chain combines TRBV4-3 with TRBJ2-5; D is possibly TRBD1 (5 bases). The CDR3 sequence is 15 residues long. Germline CDR1 is LGHNA and CDR2 is YSLEER. V was trimmed by 0 bases and J by 2 bases, leaving 10 bases between them. CDR3 residues: CASSQDLTDQETQYF. CDR3 DNA sequence: TGCGCCAGCAGCCAAGATCTGACAGATCAAGAGACCCAGTACTTC.

Here the CDR3 DNA reads TGTGCCAGCAGTCCGAGTGGTTTTGGCTATGGCTACACCTTC. Encoded protein: CASSPSGFGYGYTF. The chain has TRBV6-5 and TRBJ1-2; D is uncertain. Germline CDR1 MNHEY, CDR2 SVGAGI. Trimming left V 5 bases short and J 4 bases short, with 14 bases between. This CDR3 has 14 amino acids.

This clone was detected once. The chain employs TRBV2 and TRBJ2-1, with D perhaps TRBD2 (6 bases). V gave up 8 bases and J gave up 5 bases, with 13 bases separating them. Germline CDR1 and CDR2: SNHLY and FYNNEI. The CDR3 runs 13 residues. CDR3 DNA sequence: TGTGCCAGCCAAGGGACTCTGCACAATGAGCAGTTCTTC. It encodes CASQGTLHNEQFF.

This clone was detected only once. V and J are TRBV19 and TRBJ2-3; 8 bases are shared with TRBD1. Germline assignment: CDR1 LNHDA and CDR2 SQIVND (reference sequence). The ends lost 8 bases at V and 4 bases at J; junction bases unmatched: 8. The CDR3 spans 14 residues. In DNA, the CDR3 is TGTGCCAGTGCCCCGGGACAGGAGTCAGATACGCAGTATTTT. Protein: CASAPGQESDTQYF.

This clone was observed a few times. The V gene is TRBV11-1, the J gene TRBJ2-7, with 9 nucleotides matching TRBD1. This CDR3 has 14 residues. After removal of 7 bases from V and 1 base from J, the junction contained 5 bases not matched to a gene. Germline V lookup: CDR1 SGHAT, CDR2 FQDESV (reference sequence). The CDR3 sequence is CASNRGTGSYEQYF. The CDR3 nucleotides read TGTGCCAGCAACCGGGGGACAGGGTCCTACGAGCAGTACTTC.

V usage is TRBV5-1 and J usage is TRBJ1-1; 7 nucleotides match TRBD1. The trim removed 4 bases at V and 2 bases at J, leaving 5 bases unmatched. The germline CDR1 and CDR2 sequences are SGHRS and YFSETQ. The CDR3 sequence is 14 residues long. The CDR3 sequence: CASSQGGQNTEAFF. The CDR3 nucleotides read TGCGCCAGCAGCCAGGGGGGTCAAAACACTGAAGCTTTCTTT. Full variable domain (rest looked up from reference TRBV5-1 and TRBJ1-1): KAGVTQTPRYLIKTRGQQVTLSCSPISGHRSVSWYQQTPGQGLQFLFEYFSETQRNKGNFPGRFSGRQFSNSRSEMNVSTLELGDSALYLCASSQGGQNTEAFFGQGTRLTVV.

The chain uses TRBV28 and TRBJ1-1; perhaps TRBD1 as D (6 bases). The CDR3 spans 12 residues. V dropped 2 bases and J dropped 5 bases, with 6 bases sitting between them. Germline V gene data show CDR1 as MDHEN and CDR2 as SYDVKM. The DNA of the CDR3 is TGTGCCAGCAGTTTACAGGGGACTGAAGCTTTCTTT. Translating it yields CASSLQGTEAFF.

This chain connects TRBV27 to TRBJ2-7; possible D gene TRBD2, 7 bases. Looked up from germline, CDR1 is MNHEY and CDR2 is SMNVEV (reference sequence). The CDR3 runs to 15 residues. Trimming took off 8 bases at V and 0 bases at J, with 17 bases between the two ends. The CDR3, as DNA: TGTGCCAGCCCCAACGGGGGGCTAGGCTCCTACGAGCAGTACTTC. The encoded protein is CASPNGGLGSYEQYF.

The chain joins TRBV6-1 to TRBJ2-3; 7 bases match TRBD1. The CDR3 sequence is 15 residues long. V gave up 10 bases and J gave up 4 bases; unmatched junction bases: 14. Looked up from germline, CDR1 is MNHNS and CDR2 is SASEGT. Here the CDR3 reads CATRGLTGYADTQYF. In nucleotides, the CDR3 is TGTGCCACCCGGGGTTTGACAGGGTACGCAGATACGCAGTATTTT.

The chain recombines TRBV5-1 with TRBJ1-1; TRBD1 aligns across 10 bases. Trimming took 0 bases from V and 6 from J; bases not matched to a gene: 2. Germline assignment: CDR1 SGHRS and CDR2 YFSETQ. This CDR3 region has 14 residues. CDR3 protein: CASSLGTGGSEAFF. The CDR3 nucleotides are TGCGCCAGCAGCTTGGGGACAGGGGGGTCTGAAGCTTTCTTT. Drawing the rest from reference TRBV5-1 and TRBJ1-1, the complete variable domain is KAGVTQTPRYLIKTRGQQVTLSCSPISGHRSVSWYQQTPGQGLQFLFEYFSETQRNKGNFPGRFSGRQFSNSRSEMNVSTLELGDSALYLCASSLGTGGSEAFFGQGTRLTVV.

The V and J genes are TRBV28 and TRBJ1-1; 8 nucleotides agree with TRBD1. The J segment lost 4 bases and the V segment lost 2 bases, leaving 0 bases of the junction unmatched. Per germline, CDR1 MDHEN and CDR2 SYDVKM. The CDR3 is made up of 13 amino acids. Here the CDR3 reads CASSLTGGTEAFF. The CDR3, as DNA: TGTGCCAGCAGTTTAACAGGGGGCACTGAAGCTTTCTTT. Full variable domain (rest looked up from reference TRBV28 and TRBJ1-1): DVKVTQSSRYLVKRTGEKVFLECVQDMDHENMFWYRQDPGLGLRLIYFSYDVKMKEKGDIPEGYSVSREKKERFSLILESASTNQTSMYLCASSLTGGTEAFFGQGTRLTVV.

This chain connects TRBV9 to TRBJ2-7; 9 bases map to TRBD2. CDR1 is SGDLS and CDR2 is YYNGEE in the germline V gene. V trimming: 4 bases; J trimming: 5 bases; junction bases outside the gene matches: 7. There are 14 residues in the CDR3. CDR3 residues: CASSIAGVPNEQYF. The CDR3 region has the DNA TGTGCCAGCAGCATAGCGGGAGTCCCCAACGAGCAGTACTTC.

V gene TRBV18 combines with J gene TRBJ2-3, with 8 bases identical to TRBD1. Germline V gives CDR1 KGHSH, CDR2 LQKENI. The CDR3 has 17 residues. The junction had 10 bases not matched to a gene; V was cut back by 5 bases and J by 0 bases. CDR3 protein: CASSSFPGQDSTDTQYF. The CDR3 nucleotides read TGTGCCAGCTCATCATTCCCGGGACAGGATAGCACAGATACGCAGTATTTT.

The J gene is TRBJ2-5, the V gene TRBV28, with D uncertain. The germline V gene encodes CDR1 MDHEN and CDR2 SYDVKM. The CDR3 is 10 amino acids. V gave up 6 bases and J gave up 3 bases, with 2 bases separating them. This CDR3 reads CASSEETQYF. CDR3 DNA: TGTGCCAGCAGCGAAGAGACCCAGTACTTC.